The present entry profiles one T cell receptor beta chain with its context. Its target is unknown. What was amplified from RNA transcripts were TCR beta CDR3 regions. A first-round RT-PCR of the TCR CDR3 used the HTBI primer set. TCRdb analysed the multiplex PCR reads with MiXCR anew, one entry per CDR3 protein. The sample has 500,000 to 600,000 distinct CDR3 sequences, about 46% seen once. CDR1 and CDR2 from the germline V gene are WSHSY and SAAADI. The CDR3 contains 16 residues. V was pared by 3 bases and J by 5 bases, with 19 bases between. The data are from a study of T cells in Graves' hyperthyroidism and ophthalmopathy. Overall study results and limits: Ophthalmopathy onset followed model prediction by a median approximately 6.2 months. Blood also showed most of the thyroid clonotypes that were expanded above 0.001.

The study excluded patients with uncontrolled infection, other autoimmune disease, pregnancy or lactation. The diagnoses drew upon clinical symptoms, serum thyroxine and TRAb, thyroid ultrasound and orbital computed tomography. The origin of this receptor is an adult woman with Graves' disease, either hyperthyroidism or ophthalmopathy (not recorded which). The chain carries TRBV10-2 and TRBJ2-5; perhaps TRBD1 as D (6 bases). The sequenced material came from peripheral blood or thyroid tissue (not recorded which). The CDR3 coding sequence is TGCGCCAGCAGTGATGGGGACAATGGCTTTGAGGAGACCCAGTACTTC. Its translation: CASSDGDNGFEETQYF.